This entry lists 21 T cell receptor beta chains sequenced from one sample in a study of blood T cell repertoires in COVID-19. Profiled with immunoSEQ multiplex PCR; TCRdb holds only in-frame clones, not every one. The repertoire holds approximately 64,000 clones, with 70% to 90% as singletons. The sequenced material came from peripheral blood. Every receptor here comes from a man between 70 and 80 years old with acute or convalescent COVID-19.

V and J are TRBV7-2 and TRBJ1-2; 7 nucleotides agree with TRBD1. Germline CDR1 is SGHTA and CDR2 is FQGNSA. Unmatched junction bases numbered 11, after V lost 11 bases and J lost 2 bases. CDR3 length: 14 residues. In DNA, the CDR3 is TGTGCCGGTTCGGGACAGATTATAAACTATGGCTACACCTTC. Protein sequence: CAGSGQIINYGYTF.

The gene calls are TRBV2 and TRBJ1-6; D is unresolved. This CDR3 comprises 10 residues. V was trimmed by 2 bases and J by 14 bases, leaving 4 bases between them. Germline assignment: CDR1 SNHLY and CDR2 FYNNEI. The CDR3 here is CASSERALHF. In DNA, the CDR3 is TGTGCCAGCAGTGAACGGGCCCTCCACTTT.

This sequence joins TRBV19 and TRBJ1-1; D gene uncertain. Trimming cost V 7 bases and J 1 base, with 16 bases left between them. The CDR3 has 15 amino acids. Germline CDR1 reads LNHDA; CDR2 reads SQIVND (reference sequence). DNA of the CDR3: TGTGCCAGTATATTAACCGCGTCCGGGAACACTGAAGCTTTCTTT. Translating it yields CASILTASGNTEAFF.

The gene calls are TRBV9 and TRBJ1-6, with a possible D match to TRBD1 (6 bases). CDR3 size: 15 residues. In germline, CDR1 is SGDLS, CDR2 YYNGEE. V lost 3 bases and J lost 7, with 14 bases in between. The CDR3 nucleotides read TGTGCCAGCAGCGGAGGACAGAGCTACAATTCACCCCTCCACTTT. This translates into CASSGGQSYNSPLHF.

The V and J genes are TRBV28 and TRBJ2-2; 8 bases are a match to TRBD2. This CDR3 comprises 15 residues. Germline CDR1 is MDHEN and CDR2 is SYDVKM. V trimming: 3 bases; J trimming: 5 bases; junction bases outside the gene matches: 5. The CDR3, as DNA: TGTGCCAGCAGTTTCGGGGGGGCGTGGACCGGGGAGCTGTTTTTT. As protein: CASSFGGAWTGELFF.

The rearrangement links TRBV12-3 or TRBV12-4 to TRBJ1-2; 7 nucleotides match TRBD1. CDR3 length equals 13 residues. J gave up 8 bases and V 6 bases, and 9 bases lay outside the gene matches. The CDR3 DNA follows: TGTGCCAGCAGCTCGGACAGGTTGAGCGGCTACACCTTC. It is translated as CASSSDRLSGYTF.

The CDR3 reads CASSVRNSYEQYF. CDR3 in DNA: TGTGCCAGCAGTGTCAGGAACTCCTACGAGCAGTACTTC. This chain links TRBV2 with TRBJ2-7; D unclear. The CDR3 runs 13 residues. From germline, CDR1 is SNHLY and CDR2 FYNNEI. Trimming removed 4 bases at V and 0 bases at J, with 7 bases between.

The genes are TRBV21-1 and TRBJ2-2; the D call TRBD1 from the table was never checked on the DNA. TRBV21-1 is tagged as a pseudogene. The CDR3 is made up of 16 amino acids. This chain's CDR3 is CASSKVQGSNTGELFF. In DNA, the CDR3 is TGTGCCAGCAGCAAAGTTCAGGGTTCGAACACCGGGGAGCTGTTTTTT.

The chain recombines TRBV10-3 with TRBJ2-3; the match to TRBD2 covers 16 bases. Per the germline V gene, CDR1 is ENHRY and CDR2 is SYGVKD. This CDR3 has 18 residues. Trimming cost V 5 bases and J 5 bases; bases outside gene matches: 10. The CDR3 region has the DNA TGTGCCATCAGTACGCCGGGACTAGCGGGGGGGCCCCAAGATACGCAGTATTTT. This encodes CAISTPGLAGGPQDTQYF.

The CDR3 nucleotides are TGCAGTGCTAGTAGGAGGGACAATCAGCCCCAGCATTTT. Protein sequence: CSASRRDNQPQHF. This chain links TRBV20-1 with TRBJ1-5; D gene ambiguous. V dropped 3 bases and J dropped 3 bases, with 9 bases sitting between them. The CDR3 has 13 amino acids. Germline loops: CDR1 DFQATT, CDR2 SNEGSKA (reference sequence).

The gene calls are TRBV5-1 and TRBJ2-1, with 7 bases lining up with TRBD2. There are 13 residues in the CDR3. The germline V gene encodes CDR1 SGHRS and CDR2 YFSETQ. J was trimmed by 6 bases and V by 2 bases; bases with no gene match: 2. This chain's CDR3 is CASSFASGNEQFF. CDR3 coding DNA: TGCGCCAGCAGCTTCGCTAGCGGCAATGAGCAGTTCTTC.

In DNA, the CDR3 is TGCAGCGTTTGGGTCAGGGCTTCATTCATGAACACTGAAGCTTTCTTT. It is translated as CSVWVRASFMNTEAFF. The gene calls are TRBV29-1 and TRBJ1-1, with D maybe TRBD1 (5 bases). Germline V gene sequence: CDR1 SQVTM, CDR2 ANQGSEA. CDR3 length: 16 amino acids. Trimming stripped 5 bases from V and 0 bases from J, with 19 bases between. The whole variable domain, filled in from reference TRBV29-1 and TRBJ1-1, reads SAVISQKPSRDICQRGTSLTIQCQVDSQVTMMFWYRQQPGQSLTLIATANQGSEATYESGFVIDKFPISRPNLTFSTLTVSNMSPEDSSIYLCSVWVRASFMNTEAFFGQGTRLTVV.

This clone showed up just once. The CDR3 region has the DNA TGTGCCAGCAGTTACCGGGGACAGGGGGGCAATGAGCAGTTCTTC. Translating gives CASSYRGQGGNEQFF. The chain employs TRBV6-2 or TRBV6-3 and TRBJ2-1; 11 bases are shared with TRBD1. Germline V lookup: CDR1 MNHEY, CDR2 SVGEGT. This CDR3 has 15 amino acids. Trimming at V came to 2 bases and at J to 6 bases, leaving 3 bases not matched to a gene.

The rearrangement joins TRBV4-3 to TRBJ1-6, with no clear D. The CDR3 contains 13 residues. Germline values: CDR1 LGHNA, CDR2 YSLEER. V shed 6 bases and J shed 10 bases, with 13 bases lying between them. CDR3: CASSRTEESPLHF. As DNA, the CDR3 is TGCGCCAGCAGTCGTACCGAGGAATCACCCCTCCACTTT.

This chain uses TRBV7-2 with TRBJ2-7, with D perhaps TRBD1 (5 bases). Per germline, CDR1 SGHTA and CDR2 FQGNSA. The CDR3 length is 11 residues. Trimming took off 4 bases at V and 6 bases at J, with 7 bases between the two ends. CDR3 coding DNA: TGTGCCAGCAGCTCAGGGATCGAGCAGTACTTC. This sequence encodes CASSSGIEQYF.

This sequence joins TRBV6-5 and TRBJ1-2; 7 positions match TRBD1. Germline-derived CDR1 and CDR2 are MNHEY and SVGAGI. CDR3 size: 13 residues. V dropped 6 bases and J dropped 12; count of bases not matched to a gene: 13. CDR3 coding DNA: TGTGCCAGCAGAAGGGAACAGGGGCTGAAAAACACCTTC. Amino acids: CASRREQGLKNTF.

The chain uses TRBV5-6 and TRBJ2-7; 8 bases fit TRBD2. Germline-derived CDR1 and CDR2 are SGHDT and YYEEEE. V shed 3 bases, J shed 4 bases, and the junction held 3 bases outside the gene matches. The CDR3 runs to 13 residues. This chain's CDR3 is CASSSRGGYEQYF. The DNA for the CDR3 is TGTGCCAGCAGCTCTCGCGGGGGGTACGAGCAGTACTTC. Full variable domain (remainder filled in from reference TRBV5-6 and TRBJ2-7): DAGVTQSPTHLIKTRGQQVTLRCSPKSGHDTVSWYQQALGQGPQFIFQYYEEEERQRGNFPDRFSGHQFPNYSSELNVNALLLGDSALYLCASSSRGGYEQYFGPGTRLTVT.

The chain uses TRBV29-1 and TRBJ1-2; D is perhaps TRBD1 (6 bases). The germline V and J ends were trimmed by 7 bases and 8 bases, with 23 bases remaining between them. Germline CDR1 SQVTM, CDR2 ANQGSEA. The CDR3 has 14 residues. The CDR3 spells CSGVTQGNDGGYTF. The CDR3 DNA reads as TGCAGCGGCGTAACACAGGGAAATGACGGCGGCTACACCTTC.

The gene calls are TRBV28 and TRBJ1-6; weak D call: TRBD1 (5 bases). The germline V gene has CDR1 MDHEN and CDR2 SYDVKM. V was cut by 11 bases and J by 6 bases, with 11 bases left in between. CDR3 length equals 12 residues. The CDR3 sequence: CAGGLSNSPLHF. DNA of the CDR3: TGTGCCGGGGGGTTGAGTAATTCACCCCTCCACTTT. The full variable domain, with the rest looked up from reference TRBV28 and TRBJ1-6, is DVKVTQSSRYLVKRTGEKVFLECVQDMDHENMFWYRQDPGLGLRLIYFSYDVKMKEKGDIPEGYSVSREKKERFSLILESASTNQTSMYLCAGGLSNSPLHFGNGTRLTVT.

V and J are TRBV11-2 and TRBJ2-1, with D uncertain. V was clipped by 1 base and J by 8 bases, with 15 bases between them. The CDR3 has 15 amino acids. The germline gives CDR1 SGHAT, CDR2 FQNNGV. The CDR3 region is CASSLGNQVIDEQFF. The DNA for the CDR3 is TGTGCCAGCAGCTTAGGTAACCAGGTTATCGATGAGCAGTTCTTC.

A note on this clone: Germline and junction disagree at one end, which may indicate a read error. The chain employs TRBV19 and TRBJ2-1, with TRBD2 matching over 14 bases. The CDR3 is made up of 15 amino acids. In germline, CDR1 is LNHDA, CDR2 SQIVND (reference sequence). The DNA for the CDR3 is TGTGCCAGTAGCGCCCCGGGACTAGCGGGGGAGATAGCGATCTTC. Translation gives CASSAPGLAGEIAIF.